These 20 T cell receptor beta chains were all obtained from the same sample, sequenced in a study of OX40 agonist ivuxolimab in advanced cancers. Using immunoSEQ multiplex PCR, the repertoire was profiled, and TCRdb retains in-frame clones only, with some absent. The profile shows fewer than 75,000 clones, 88% of them singletons. Sample: CD4+ or CD8+ T cells sorted from blood, taken in a trial of the OX40 agonist ivuxolimab. The receptors were gathered from an adult with an advanced solid tumor such as melanoma, head and neck, liver or kidney cancer.

The chain uses TRBV19 and TRBJ1-5; 8 bases map to TRBD1. The CDR3 spans 14 residues. V lost 5 bases to trimming and J lost 5 bases; unmatched junction nucleotides: 5. Germline CDR1 and CDR2: LNHDA and SQIVND (reference sequence). The CDR3: CASSGSGGDQPQHF. In DNA, the CDR3 is TGTGCCAGTAGTGGCTCAGGGGGCGATCAGCCCCAGCATTTT. The complete variable domain, with remaining parts taken from reference TRBV19 and TRBJ1-5, reads DGGITQSPKYLFRKEGQNVTLSCEQNLNHDAMYWYRQDPGQGLRLIYYSQIVNDFQKGDIAEGYSVSREKKESFPLTVTSAQKNPTAFYLCASSGSGGDQPQHFGDGTRLSIL.

The chain combines TRBV30 with TRBJ1-4; TRBD1 matches at 7 bases. Trimming cost V 8 bases and J 12 bases; bases outside gene matches: 12. The length of the CDR3 is 12 residues. Looked up from germline, CDR1 is GTSNPN and CDR2 is SVGIG (reference sequence). CDR3 nucleotide sequence: TGTGCCGGGACAGTTGGTGCGGGGGAACTGTTTTTT. Translating it yields CAGTVGAGELFF. The variable domain in full, with the rest retrieved from reference TRBV30 and TRBJ1-4, is SQTIHQWPATLVQPVGSPLSLECTVEGTSNPNLYWYRQAAGRGLQLLFYSVGIGQISSEVPQNLSASRPQDRQFILSSKKLLLSDSGFYLCAGTVGAGELFFGSGTQLSVL.

This CDR3 is CASSEEGGKSRQYF. The CDR3, as DNA: TGTGCCAGCAGTGAAGAGGGGGGAAAGTCGAGGCAGTACTTC. The chain is built from TRBV6-1 and TRBJ2-7; the D gene could be TRBD1 or TRBD2 (6 bases each). Germline CDR1 MNHNS, CDR2 SASEGT. Trimming left V 1 base short and J 9 bases short, with 16 bases between. The CDR3 runs 14 residues.

V is TRBV10-1 and J is TRBJ2-7; 14 positions match TRBD2. The V gene end was trimmed by 7 bases and the J gene end by 7 bases; junction bases not matched to a gene: 12. Germline V gene lookup returns CDR1 WNHNN and CDR2 SYGVQD (reference sequence). This CDR3 spans 16 amino acids. The CDR3 protein is CASKGTSGRGGGEQYF. Written as DNA, the CDR3 is TGCGCCAGCAAGGGGACTAGCGGGAGAGGGGGGGGTGAGCAGTACTTC.

The rearrangement links TRBV10-3 to TRBJ2-7; TRBD2 matches at 14 bases. The CDR3 spans 16 residues. V gave up 10 bases and J gave up 3 bases; unmatched junction bases: 11. CDR1 ENHRY and CDR2 SYGVKD come from the germline V gene. CDR3 region: CATSGTSGRGGYEQYF. The CDR3 DNA is TGTGCCACCTCCGGGACTAGCGGGAGAGGGGGCTACGAGCAGTACTTC.

As regards this clone: A read error may account for a junction end that differs from germline. CDR3 sequence: CASSKDRGVQPQHF. CDR3 DNA: TGTGCCAGCAGCAAGGACAGGGGGGTCCAGCCCCAGCATTTT. V usage is TRBV5-1 and J usage is TRBJ1-5; 10 nucleotides match TRBD1. Germline CDR1 and CDR2: SGHRS and YFSETQ. The CDR3 loop spans 14 amino acids. Based on the CDR3 plus reference TRBV5-1 and TRBJ1-5, the full variable domain is KAGVTQTPRYLIKTRGQQVTLSCSPISGHRSVSWYQQTPGQGLQFLFEYFSETQRNKGNFPGRFSGRQFSNSRSEMNVSTLELGDSALYLCASSKDRGVQPQHFGDGTRLSIL.

In its sample, this clone was seen a few times. The J gene is TRBJ2-6, the V gene TRBV30; no clear D. Trimming shortened V by 2 bases and J by 1 base, and 9 bases separated the two germline ends. CDR3 length: 15 residues. Germline V gives CDR1 GTSNPN, CDR2 SVGIG (reference sequence). The CDR3 loop reads CAWSQAGSGANVLTF. DNA for the CDR3: TGTGCCTGGAGTCAGGCTGGGTCTGGGGCCAACGTCCTGACTTTC.

The chain links TRBV29-1 to TRBJ1-5, with D unresolved. The CDR3 length is 12 residues. The V end lost 4 bases, the J end lost 6 bases, and 10 bases lay between the germline ends. Germline lookup yields CDR1 SQVTM and CDR2 ANQGSEA. The DNA for the CDR3 is TGCAGCGTTGGAGAGTTGGGTCAGCCCCAGCATTTT. It encodes CSVGELGQPQHF.

V and J are TRBV7-9 and TRBJ2-1; D uncertain. The CDR3 is 11 residues long. The V and J ends lost 5 bases and 7 bases respectively, with 6 bases between them. Germline V lookup: CDR1 SEHNR, CDR2 FQNEAQ (reference sequence). CDR3 DNA sequence: TGTGCCAGCAGCCAAAGTAATGAGCAGTTCTTC. This translates into CASSQSNEQFF. Variable domain in full (rest from reference TRBV7-9 and TRBJ2-1): DTGVSQNPRHKITKRGQNVTFRCDPISEHNRLYWYRQTLGQGPEFLTYFQNEAQLEKSRLLSDRFSAERPKGSFSTLEIQRTEQGDSAMYLCASSQSNEQFFGPGTRLTVL.

About this clone: Other DNA sequences from this sample encode an identical CDR3 as well. The rearrangement joins TRBV15 to TRBJ2-5; D gene uncertain. This CDR3 region has 12 residues. Germline CDR1 LNHNV, CDR2 YYDKDF (reference sequence). The V and J ends lost 5 bases and 2 bases respectively, with 6 bases between them. The CDR3 protein is CATSRGQETQYF. The CDR3 nucleotides are TGTGCCACCAGCCGAGGACAAGAGACCCAGTACTTC.

The V and J genes are TRBV19 and TRBJ1-3; D is unresolved. The V end lost 3 bases, the J end lost 3 bases, and 9 bases lay between the germline ends. Germline assignment: CDR1 LNHDA and CDR2 SQIVND (reference sequence). CDR3 size: 14 residues. CDR3 in amino acids: CASSIGEIGNTIYF. The CDR3 DNA follows: TGTGCCAGTAGTATCGGAGAAATTGGAAACACCATATATTTT.

The rearrangement uses TRBV5-6 and TRBJ2-7; D possibly corresponds to TRBD2 (5 bases). V dropped 2 bases and J dropped 3 bases, with 6 bases sitting between them. The CDR3 extends over 12 amino acids. Germline CDR1 and CDR2: SGHDT and YYEEEE. The CDR3 loop is CASSLEGYEQYF. The CDR3 DNA reads TGTGCCAGCAGCTTAGAGGGCTACGAGCAGTACTTC.

This clone was recorded a few times. The chain joins TRBV7-6 to TRBJ2-2, with a possible D match to TRBD1 (8 bases). Deletions cut 3 bases from V and 1 base from J, with 12 bases between. The germline V gene has CDR1 SGHVS and CDR2 FNYEAQ. The CDR3 consists of 16 residues. CDR3 bases: TGTGCCAGCAGCTTCAGCGGGACAGGGAACACCGGGGAGCTGTTTTTT. It yields the protein CASSFSGTGNTGELFF.

This sequence joins TRBV29-1 and TRBJ2-4; tentative D call: TRBD2 (6 bases). The length of the CDR3 is 13 residues. The V gene lost 3 bases and the J gene lost 7 bases, with 13 bases spanning the gap. Germline V CDR1 and CDR2: SQVTM, ANQGSEA. Here the CDR3 DNA reads TGCAGCGTTGAGGAGGAGGGGTGGAACATTCAGTACTTC. This codes for CSVEEEGWNIQYF.

This clone was detected a few times. The CDR3 region has the DNA TGTGCCAGCAGCTTAGCCTACAGAGGGCCTGGAGGTGAAAAACTGTTTTTT. Amino acid sequence: CASSLAYRGPGGEKLFF. This chain links TRBV7-2 with TRBJ1-4; unclear D gene. The CDR3 length is 17 residues. CDR1 SGHTA and CDR2 FQGNSA come from the germline V gene. Trimming removed 0 bases at V and 7 bases at J, with 18 bases between.

The chain uses TRBV2 and TRBJ2-7; D is possibly TRBD1 or TRBD2 (5 bases each). This CDR3 contains 16 residues. V was clipped by 6 bases and J by 1 base, with 19 bases between them. CDR1 SNHLY and CDR2 FYNNEI come from the germline V gene. In DNA form, the CDR3 reads TGTGCCAGCAGCCAGGCGCCGGGACGGCCTTCCTACGAGCAGTACTTC. Its translation is CASSQAPGRPSYEQYF.

This chain links TRBV4-1 with TRBJ2-1; D is ambiguous. The CDR3 has 16 residues. Looked up from germline, CDR1 is MGHRA and CDR2 is YSYEKL. V shed 1 base and J shed 0 bases, with 10 bases lying between them. DNA of the CDR3: TGCGCCAGCAGCCAAGGTGCCCGAGGCTCCTACAATGAGCAGTTCTTC. Translating gives CASSQGARGSYNEQFF.

The gene calls are TRBV5-1 and TRBJ2-6, with 10 bases that match TRBD1. This CDR3 region has 19 residues. Germline-derived CDR1 and CDR2 are SGHRS and YFSETQ. J lost 3 bases, V lost 0 bases, and 9 bases had no gene match. The CDR3 nucleotides read TGCGCCAGCAGCTTGGCCAAGGGACAGGGGATGCGTGGGGCCAACGTCCTGACTTTC. Its protein is CASSLAKGQGMRGANVLTF.

This rearrangement joins TRBV27 to TRBJ2-7, with TRBD2 matching over 8 bases. V was pared by 6 bases and J by 0 bases, with 10 bases of the junction left unmatched. Looked up from germline, CDR1 is MNHEY and CDR2 is SMNVEV (reference sequence). The CDR3 loop spans 16 amino acids. The CDR3 region has the DNA TGTGCCAGCAGGATAGGAGCGGGAGCGTACTCCTACGAGCAGTACTTC. It yields the protein CASRIGAGAYSYEQYF.

This chain links TRBV6-5 with TRBJ1-2; no definite D call. There are 14 residues in the CDR3. V was trimmed by 4 bases and J by 0 bases, leaving 9 bases between them. Germline CDR1 and CDR2: MNHEY and SVGAGI. CDR3 sequence: CASSSPRANYGYTF. The CDR3 DNA sequence: TGTGCCAGCAGTTCCCCGAGGGCTAACTATGGCTACACCTTC.